Presented here are 29 T cell receptor beta chains from one specimen sequenced in a study of T-cell reconstitution after alpha-beta-depleted transplantation in children. The authors prepared the TCRbeta library with unique molecular identifiers. In TCRdb, the PCR reads were re-called with MiXCR into one record per CDR3 protein. The table shows approximately 1,000,000 distinct CDR3 sequences, with roughly 31% occurring only once. The sample was PBMCs, mostly from graft donor cells, taken 360 days after TCRalphabeta/CD19-depleted stem cell transplant. The origin of the receptors is a boy in the first two years of life who had a stem cell transplant for SCID, so the T cells may come from the graft donor.

The J gene is TRBJ2-5, the V gene TRBV30; the match to TRBD1 covers 10 bases. Germline V lookup: CDR1 GTSNPN, CDR2 SVGIG (reference sequence). The CDR3 extends over 17 amino acids. J lost 3 bases, V lost 3 bases, and 13 bases had no gene match. The CDR3 DNA follows: TGTGCCTGGAGGAGACGACTATCGGACAGGGGGGAAGAGACCCAGTACTTC. Protein sequence: CAWRRRLSDRGEETQYF.

The rearrangement uses TRBV7-9 and TRBJ2-1, with D possibly being TRBD2 (5 bases). The CDR3 sequence is 14 residues long. Trimming removed 7 bases at V and 10 bases at J, with 20 bases between. Germline assignment: CDR1 SEHNR and CDR2 FQNEAQ (reference sequence). This CDR3 is CASTMSSLAGEQFF. CDR3 nucleotide sequence: TGTGCCAGCACCATGAGTTCTCTAGCTGGCGAGCAGTTCTTC.

V and J are TRBV7-9 and TRBJ1-1; D might be TRBD1 (5 bases). The CDR3 is 12 residues long. CDR1 is SEHNR and CDR2 is FQNEAQ in the germline V gene (reference sequence). The V end was cut by 4 bases, the J end by 8 bases, with 11 bases between. The CDR3 loop reads CASSSTTAEAFF. The CDR3 nucleotides read TGTGCCAGCAGCTCCACGACAGCGGAAGCTTTCTTT. The full variable domain, with the rest looked up from reference TRBV7-9 and TRBJ1-1, is DTGVSQNPRHKITKRGQNVTFRCDPISEHNRLYWYRQTLGQGPEFLTYFQNEAQLEKSRLLSDRFSAERPKGSFSTLEIQRTEQGDSAMYLCASSSTTAEAFFGQGTRLTVV.

A few counts support this clonotype. This chain links TRBV6-5 with TRBJ2-7, with 7 bases fitting TRBD1. CDR3 length equals 14 residues. Trimming removed 4 bases from V and 3 bases from J; junction bases left unmatched: 6. Germline V gene data show CDR1 as MNHEY and CDR2 as SVGAGI. This CDR3 is CASSSGTALYEQYF. DNA of the CDR3: TGTGCCAGCAGTTCCGGGACAGCCCTCTACGAGCAGTACTTC.

The sample holds a few counts of this clonotype. The chain carries TRBV18 and TRBJ1-2; unclear D gene. Trimming took 2 bases from V and 0 from J, leaving 10 bases between them. The V gene's germline CDR1 is KGHSH and CDR2 LQKENI. The CDR3 contains 15 residues. DNA for the CDR3: TGTGCCAGCTCACCAAAGGACTCCCCTAACTATGGCTACACCTTC. Protein: CASSPKDSPNYGYTF.

The chain recombines TRBV12-3 or TRBV12-4 with TRBJ2-2, with 10 nucleotides matching TRBD2. This CDR3 is 17 amino acids long. The J segment lost 6 bases and the V segment lost 3 bases, leaving 10 bases of the junction unmatched. The CDR3 region is CASSLRMGLAGAGELFF. Written as DNA, the CDR3 is TGTGCCAGCAGTTTGAGGATGGGTCTAGCGGGGGCCGGGGAGCTGTTTTTT.

The chain is built from TRBV20-1 and TRBJ2-1, with D possibly being TRBD1 or TRBD2 (5 bases each). The CDR3 has 14 amino acids. The V gene lost 6 bases and the J gene lost 7 bases, with 19 bases spanning the gap. Germline V gene data show CDR1 as DFQATT and CDR2 as SNEGSKA (reference sequence). CDR3 nucleotide sequence: TGCAGTGCCCCCCTTTGGGACCCAATTAATGAGCAGTTCTTC. It codes for CSAPLWDPINEQFF.

This clonotype was detected ten times or more. The rearrangement uses TRBV5-4 and TRBJ1-1; perhaps TRBD1 as D (5 bases). Germline-derived CDR1 and CDR2 are SGHNT and YYREEE (reference sequence). CDR3 size: 12 residues. Trimming removed 3 bases from V and 7 bases from J, with 10 bases in between. CDR3 bases: TGTGCCAGCAGCTGGGGGAGCGGTGAAGCTTTCTTT. This sequence encodes CASSWGSGEAFF.

This clonotype was observed a handful of times. The CDR3, as DNA: TGCAGGTGGGGGGCAAACACTGAAGCTTTCTTT. This encodes CRWGANTEAFF. The chain combines TRBV20-1 with TRBJ1-1, with a tentative D call TRBD1 (6 bases). Germline CDR1 and CDR2: DFQATT and SNEGSKA (reference sequence). The CDR3 covers 11 residues.

V usage is TRBV20-1 and J usage is TRBJ1-5; 7 nucleotides match TRBD1. The germline gives CDR1 DFQATT, CDR2 SNEGSKA (reference sequence). Trimming cost V 3 bases and J 11 bases; bases outside gene matches: 10. The CDR3 extends over 13 amino acids. DNA for the CDR3: TGCAGTGCTAGTTCAGGGGGGGAGGGAGCCCAGCATTTT. Protein sequence: CSASSGGEGAQHF.

The table lists this clonotype with many counts. The rearrangement joins TRBV28 to TRBJ2-7, with D perhaps assigned TRBD1 or TRBD2 (5 bases each). Looked up from germline, CDR1 is MDHEN and CDR2 is SYDVKM. Trimming stripped 5 bases from V and 1 base from J, with 18 bases between. This CDR3 spans 16 amino acids. DNA for the CDR3: TGTGCCAGCAGTCCCCAAGCTCGGGGCCCTTCCTACGAGCAGTACTTC. It specifies CASSPQARGPSYEQYF.

A few counts support this clonotype. This chain uses TRBV20-1 with TRBJ2-6; the D is unclear. Germline V gene data show CDR1 as DFQATT and CDR2 as SNEGSKA (reference sequence). This CDR3 contains 16 residues. Trimming pared 3 bases from V and 1 base from J, leaving 13 bases between. The CDR3 nucleotides are TGCAGTGCTAGGGGCGGTGGCATTTCTGGGGCCAACGTCCTGACTTTC. It yields the protein CSARGGGISGANVLTF.

As DNA, the CDR3 is TGTGCCAGCAGTGACAGGGGGGACTACGAGCAGTACTTC. This gives the protein CASSDRGDYEQYF. This chain connects TRBV6-1 to TRBJ2-7; TRBD1 might be the D (7 bases). The germline gives CDR1 MNHNS, CDR2 SASEGT. The CDR3 spans 13 residues. V dropped 3 bases and J dropped 3 bases, with 9 bases sitting between them.

This clonotype was seen a handful of times. One end of the junction does not line up with germline, which may come from a read error. The chain couples TRBV28 to TRBJ2-7; D unresolved. This CDR3 is built from 10 residues. Germline V gene lookup returns CDR1 MDHEN and CDR2 SYDVKM. The CDR3 DNA sequence: TGTGCCAGTAGTTTCAACGAGCAGTACTTC. Translating it yields CASSFNEQYF.

The chain employs TRBV4-3 and TRBJ2-7, with D possibly being TRBD2 (5 bases). Germline CDR1 and CDR2: LGHNA and YSLEER. Trimming took 0 bases from V and 2 from J, leaving 11 bases between them. This CDR3 region has 15 residues. The CDR3 region is CASSQDLSAAYEQYF. The CDR3 DNA sequence: TGCGCCAGCAGCCAAGATCTTAGCGCAGCCTACGAGCAGTACTTC.

The chain employs TRBV7-9 and TRBJ2-2; 10 bases agree with TRBD1. The germline gives CDR1 SEHNR, CDR2 FQNEAQ (reference sequence). The CDR3 length is 16 residues. Trimming cost V 7 bases and J 4 bases; bases outside gene matches: 9. The CDR3 sequence: CASIDQRDRGTGELFF. The CDR3 DNA sequence: TGTGCCAGCATCGATCAACGGGACAGGGGCACCGGGGAGCTGTTTTTT.

The rearrangement joins TRBV5-1 to TRBJ2-3; 9 positions agree with TRBD2. The germline V gene has CDR1 SGHRS and CDR2 YFSETQ. The V and J ends lost 4 bases and 2 bases, in that order; junction bases with no gene match: 17. This CDR3 contains 19 residues. This CDR3 reads CASSPPLVLAGPFTDTQYF. As DNA, the CDR3 is TGCGCCAGCAGCCCCCCCCTTGTACTAGCGGGCCCGTTCACAGATACGCAGTATTTT.

This clonotype was picked up many times. The chain joins TRBV12-3 or TRBV12-4 to TRBJ2-7; D tentatively reads TRBD1 or TRBD2 (5 bases each). Deletions cut 5 bases from V and 9 bases from J, with 17 bases between. The CDR3 length is 13 residues. The CDR3 region has the DNA TGTGCCAGCAGTCCCGAATCCCAGGGACCGCAGTACTTC. The encoded protein is CASSPESQGPQYF.

In this sample, this clonotype turned up a few times. The rearrangement uses TRBV12-3 or TRBV12-4 and TRBJ2-1; possibly TRBD1 for D (6 bases). The length of the CDR3 is 15 residues. Trimming took 6 bases from V and 0 from J, leaving 12 bases between them. For the CDR3, the DNA is TGTGCCAGCAGCCCCGACAGGCCCTCCTACAATGAGCAGTTCTTC. It yields the protein CASSPDRPSYNEQFF.

The CDR3 coding sequence is TGTGCCAGCAGTCTGACAGGGGGACGGCAGCCCCAGCATTTT. Translated: CASSLTGGRQPQHF. This rearrangement joins TRBV6-5 to TRBJ1-5; 9 positions agree with TRBD1. Trimming took 5 bases from V and 7 from J; bases not matched to a gene: 6. CDR3 size: 14 residues. Germline lookup yields CDR1 MNHEY and CDR2 SVGAGI.

In its sample, this clonotype was seen a few times. CDR3 region: CASSLRDKNTEAFF. DNA for the CDR3: TGCGCCAGCAGCCTCCGGGACAAGAACACTGAAGCTTTCTTT. V usage is TRBV4-3 and J usage is TRBJ1-1; D perhaps matches TRBD1 (6 bases). This CDR3 is 14 amino acids long. V lost 4 bases and J lost 1, with 10 bases in between. Germline V CDR1 and CDR2: LGHNA, YSLEER.

In this sample, this clonotype turned up a few times. This chain uses TRBV5-1 with TRBJ2-5; 11 bases line up with TRBD2. Germline V gene data show CDR1 as SGHRS and CDR2 as YFSETQ. J gave up 8 bases and V 0 bases, and 9 bases lay outside the gene matches. This CDR3 spans 16 amino acids. In DNA, the CDR3 is TGCGCCAGCAGCTTGGCGACTAGCGGGGAGTTGGATACCCAGTACTTC. As protein: CASSLATSGELDTQYF.

The V and J genes are TRBV9 and TRBJ2-1; 10 bases are a match to TRBD2. CDR3 length: 15 amino acids. The ends lost 6 bases at V and 2 bases at J; junction bases unmatched: 5. Germline V CDR1 and CDR2: SGDLS, YYNGEE. CDR3 region: CASTRAGGPYNEQFF. The CDR3 nucleotides read TGTGCCAGCACCCGAGCGGGGGGGCCCTACAATGAGCAGTTCTTC. Filled out from reference TRBV9 and TRBJ2-1, the complete variable domain reads DSGVTQTPKHLITATGQRVTLRCSPRSGDLSVYWYQQSLDQGLQFLIQYYNGEERAKGNILERFSAQQFPDLHSELNLSSLELGDSALYFCASTRAGGPYNEQFFGPGTRLTVL.

V gene TRBV10-3 combines with J gene TRBJ2-1, with 7 nucleotides matching TRBD1. Germline values: CDR1 ENHRY, CDR2 SYGVKD. This CDR3 has 14 residues. Trimming removed 9 bases from V and 3 bases from J; junction bases left unmatched: 8. CDR3 nucleotide sequence: TGTGCCATTGCACCGGGACAGTTCTACAATGAGCAGTTCTTC. Encoded protein: CAIAPGQFYNEQFF.

This sequence joins TRBV12-3 or TRBV12-4 and TRBJ2-2, with 7 positions matching TRBD1. The CDR3 has 14 amino acids. Germline trimming cut 5 bases from V and 6 bases from J; bases unmatched to any gene: 6. The CDR3 protein is CASSRDSKAGELFF. CDR3 DNA sequence: TGTGCCAGCAGTCGGGACAGTAAGGCCGGGGAGCTGTTTTTT.

There are many counts of this clonotype. This chain links TRBV15 with TRBJ2-5; 7 bases align to TRBD2. Germline values: CDR1 LNHNV, CDR2 YYDKDF (reference sequence). The CDR3 is 14 amino acids. The V and J ends lost 0 bases and 4 bases, in that order; junction bases with no gene match: 2. CDR3 nucleotides: TGTGCCACCAGCAGAGATCCGGGAGGAGAGACCCAGTACTTC. Protein product: CATSRDPGGETQYF.

J is TRBJ2-7 and V is TRBV5-5, with D perhaps TRBD1 or TRBD2 (5 bases each). Germline lookup yields CDR1 SGHKS and CDR2 YYEKEE (reference sequence). V was trimmed by 3 bases and J by 2 bases, leaving 18 bases between them. The CDR3 contains 16 residues. CDR3 sequence (DNA): TGTGCCAGCAGCTGGGTGGGGACCGAGACTACCTACGAGCAGTACTTC. It encodes CASSWVGTETTYEQYF.

The chain recombines TRBV4-2 with TRBJ2-2; 13 bases are shared with TRBD2. Germline CDR1 reads LGHNA; CDR2 reads YNFKEQ. V shed 1 base and J 2 bases; nucleotides not matched to a gene: 4. The CDR3 contains 18 residues. CDR3 nucleotides: TGTGCCAGCAGCCAAGGACTAGCGGGGGGCCGTAACACCGGGGAGCTGTTTTTT. Translating gives CASSQGLAGGRNTGELFF.

This chain joins TRBV19 and TRBJ1-5; weak D call: TRBD1 (6 bases). CDR1 is LNHDA, CDR2 SQIVND, per germline (reference sequence). The germline V and J ends were trimmed by 7 bases and 4 bases, with 20 bases remaining between them. This CDR3 has 16 residues. DNA of the CDR3: TGTGCCAGTACCGAGATTCCGGACAGCCCAAATCAGCCCCAGCATTTT. Its protein is CASTEIPDSPNQPQHF.